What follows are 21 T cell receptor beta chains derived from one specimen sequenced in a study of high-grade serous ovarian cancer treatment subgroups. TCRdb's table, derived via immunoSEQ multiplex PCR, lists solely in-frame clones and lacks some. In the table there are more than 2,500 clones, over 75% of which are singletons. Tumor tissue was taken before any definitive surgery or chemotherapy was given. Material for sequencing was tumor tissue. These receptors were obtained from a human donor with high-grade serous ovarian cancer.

DNA of the CDR3: TGCAGCGTTCAGGTGAACACCGGGGAGCTGTTTTTT. It encodes CSVQVNTGELFF. The rearrangement links TRBV29-1 to TRBJ2-2; D gene uncertain. This CDR3 is built from 12 residues. CDR1 and CDR2 (germline): SQVTM, ANQGSEA. Trimming removed 5 bases from V and 1 base from J, with 5 bases in between.

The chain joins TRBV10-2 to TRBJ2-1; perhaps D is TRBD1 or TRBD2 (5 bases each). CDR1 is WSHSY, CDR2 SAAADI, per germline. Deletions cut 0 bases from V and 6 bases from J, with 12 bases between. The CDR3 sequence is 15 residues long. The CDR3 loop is CASSESRGVRNEQFF. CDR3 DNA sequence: TGCGCCAGCAGTGAGTCCAGAGGGGTCCGCAATGAGCAGTTCTTC.

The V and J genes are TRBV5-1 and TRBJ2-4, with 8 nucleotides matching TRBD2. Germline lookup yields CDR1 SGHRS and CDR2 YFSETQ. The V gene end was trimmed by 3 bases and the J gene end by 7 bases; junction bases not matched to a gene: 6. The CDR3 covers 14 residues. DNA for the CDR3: TGCGCCAGCAGCTCTGGGGGACTAGAGAACATTCAGTACTTC. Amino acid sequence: CASSSGGLENIQYF. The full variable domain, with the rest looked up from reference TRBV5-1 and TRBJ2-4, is KAGVTQTPRYLIKTRGQQVTLSCSPISGHRSVSWYQQTPGQGLQFLFEYFSETQRNKGNFPGRFSGRQFSNSRSEMNVSTLELGDSALYLCASSSGGLENIQYFGAGTRLSVL.

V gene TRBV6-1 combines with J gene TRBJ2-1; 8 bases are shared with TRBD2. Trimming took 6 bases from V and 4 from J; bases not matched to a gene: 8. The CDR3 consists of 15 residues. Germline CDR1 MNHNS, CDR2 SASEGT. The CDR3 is CASRLRTSSYNEQFF. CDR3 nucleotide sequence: TGTGCCAGCAGACTGAGGACTAGCAGTTACAATGAGCAGTTCTTC.

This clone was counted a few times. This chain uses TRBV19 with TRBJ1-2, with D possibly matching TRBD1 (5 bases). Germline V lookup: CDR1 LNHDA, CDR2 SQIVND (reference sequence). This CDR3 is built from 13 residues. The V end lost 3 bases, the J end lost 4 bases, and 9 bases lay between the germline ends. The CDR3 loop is CASSIGQLYGYTF. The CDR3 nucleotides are TGTGCCAGTAGTATCGGACAACTCTATGGCTACACCTTC. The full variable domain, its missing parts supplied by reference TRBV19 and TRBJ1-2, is DGGITQSPKYLFRKEGQNVTLSCEQNLNHDAMYWYRQDPGQGLRLIYYSQIVNDFQKGDIAEGYSVSREKKESFPLTVTSAQKNPTAFYLCASSIGQLYGYTFGSGTRLTVV.

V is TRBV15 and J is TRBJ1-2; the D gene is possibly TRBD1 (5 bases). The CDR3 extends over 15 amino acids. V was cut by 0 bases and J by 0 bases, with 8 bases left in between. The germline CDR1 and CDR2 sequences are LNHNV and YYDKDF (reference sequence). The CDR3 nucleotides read TGTGCCACCAGCAGAGATGGGGCAGCTAACTATGGCTACACCTTC. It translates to CATSRDGAANYGYTF.

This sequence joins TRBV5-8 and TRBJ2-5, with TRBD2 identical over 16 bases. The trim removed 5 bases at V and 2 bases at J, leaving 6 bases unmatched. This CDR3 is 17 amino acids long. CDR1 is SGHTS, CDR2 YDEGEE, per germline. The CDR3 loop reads CASSPGLAGGVQETQYF. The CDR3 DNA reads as TGTGCCAGCAGTCCGGGACTAGCGGGAGGGGTACAAGAGACCCAGTACTTC.

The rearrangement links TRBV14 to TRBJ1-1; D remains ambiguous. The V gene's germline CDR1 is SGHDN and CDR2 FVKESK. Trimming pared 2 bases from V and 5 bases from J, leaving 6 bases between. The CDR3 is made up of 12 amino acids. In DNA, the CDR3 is TGTGCCAGCAGCCAAATCGGTACTGAAGCTTTCTTT. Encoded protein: CASSQIGTEAFF.

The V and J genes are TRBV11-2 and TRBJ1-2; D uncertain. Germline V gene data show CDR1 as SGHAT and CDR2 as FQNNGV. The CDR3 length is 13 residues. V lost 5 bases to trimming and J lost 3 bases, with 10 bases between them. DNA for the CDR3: TGTGCCAGCAGCCTAAGTCAAGACTATGGCTACACCTTC. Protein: CASSLSQDYGYTF. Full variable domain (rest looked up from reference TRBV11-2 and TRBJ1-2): EAGVAQSPRYKIIEKRQSVAFWCNPISGHATLYWYQQILGQGPKLLIQFQNNGVVDDSQLPKDRFSAERLKGVDSTLKIQPAKLEDSAVYLCASSLSQDYGYTFGSGTRLTVV.

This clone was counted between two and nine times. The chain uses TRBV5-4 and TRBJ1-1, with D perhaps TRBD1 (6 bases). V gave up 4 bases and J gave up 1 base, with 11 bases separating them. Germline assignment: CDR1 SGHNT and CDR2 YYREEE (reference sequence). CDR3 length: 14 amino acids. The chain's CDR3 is CASSVTTGNTEAFF. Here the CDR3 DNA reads TGTGCCAGCAGCGTGACGACAGGGAACACTGAAGCTTTCTTT.

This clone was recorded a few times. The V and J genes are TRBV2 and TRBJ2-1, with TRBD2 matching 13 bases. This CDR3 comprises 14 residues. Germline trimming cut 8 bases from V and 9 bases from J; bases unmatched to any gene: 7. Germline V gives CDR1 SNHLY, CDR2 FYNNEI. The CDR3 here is CASEPGLAGIEQFF. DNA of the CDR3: TGTGCCAGCGAACCGGGACTAGCGGGAATTGAGCAGTTCTTC.

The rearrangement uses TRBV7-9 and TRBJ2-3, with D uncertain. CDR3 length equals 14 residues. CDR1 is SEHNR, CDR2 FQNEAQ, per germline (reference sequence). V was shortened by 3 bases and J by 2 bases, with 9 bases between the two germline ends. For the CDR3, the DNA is TGTGCCAGCAGCTTCGGCGGCACCACAGATACGCAGTATTTT. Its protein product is CASSFGGTTDTQYF.

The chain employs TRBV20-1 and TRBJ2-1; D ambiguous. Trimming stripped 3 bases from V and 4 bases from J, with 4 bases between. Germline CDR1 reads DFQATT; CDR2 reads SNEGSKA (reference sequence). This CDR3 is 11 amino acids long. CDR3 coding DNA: TGCAGTGCTAGGGTTTACAATGAGCAGTTCTTC. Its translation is CSARVYNEQFF.

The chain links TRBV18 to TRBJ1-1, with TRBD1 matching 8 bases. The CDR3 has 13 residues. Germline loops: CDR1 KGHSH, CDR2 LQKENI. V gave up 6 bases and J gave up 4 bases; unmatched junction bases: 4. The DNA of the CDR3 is TGTGCCAGCTCGCAGGGGGCGGGCACTGAAGCTTTCTTT. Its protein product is CASSQGAGTEAFF.

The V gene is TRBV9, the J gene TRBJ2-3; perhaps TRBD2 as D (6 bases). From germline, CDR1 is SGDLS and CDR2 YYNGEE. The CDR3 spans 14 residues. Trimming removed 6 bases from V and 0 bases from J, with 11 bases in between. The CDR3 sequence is CASTVSGSTDTQYF. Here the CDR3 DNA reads TGTGCCAGCACCGTTAGCGGTAGCACAGATACGCAGTATTTT.

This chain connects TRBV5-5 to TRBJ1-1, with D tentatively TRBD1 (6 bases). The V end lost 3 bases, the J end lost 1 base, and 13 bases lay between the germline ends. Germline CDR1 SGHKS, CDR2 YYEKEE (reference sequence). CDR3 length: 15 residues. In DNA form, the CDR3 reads TGTGCCAGCAGCTCCTCCACAGGGACGAACACTGAAGCTTTCTTT. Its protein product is CASSSSTGTNTEAFF.

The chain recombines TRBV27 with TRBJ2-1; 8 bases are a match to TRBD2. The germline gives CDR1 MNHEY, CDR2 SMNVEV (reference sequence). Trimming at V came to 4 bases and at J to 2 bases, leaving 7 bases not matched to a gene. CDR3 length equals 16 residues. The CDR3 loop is CASSSPSGGPYNEQFF. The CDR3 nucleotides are TGTGCCAGCAGTTCGCCAAGCGGGGGCCCCTACAATGAGCAGTTCTTC.

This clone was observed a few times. In nucleotides, the CDR3 is TGTGCCAGCAGCTTGGTCGGTGGCCAAAACATTCAGTACTTC. Residues: CASSLVGGQNIQYF. The chain uses TRBV5-4 and TRBJ2-4; D ambiguous. The germline V gene encodes CDR1 SGHNT and CDR2 YYREEE (reference sequence). The CDR3 length is 14 residues. Trimming took 0 bases from V and 5 from J, leaving 9 bases between them.

The CDR3 reads CASSSGQDALLRNTEAFF. CDR3 sequence (DNA): TGTGCCAGCAGCTCCGGCCAAGATGCACTGCTAAGGAACACTGAAGCTTTCTTT. This sequence joins TRBV5-4 and TRBJ1-1, with D uncertain. V was pared by 3 bases and J by 1 base, with 22 bases between. There are 18 residues in the CDR3. Per the germline V gene, CDR1 is SGHNT and CDR2 is YYREEE (reference sequence).

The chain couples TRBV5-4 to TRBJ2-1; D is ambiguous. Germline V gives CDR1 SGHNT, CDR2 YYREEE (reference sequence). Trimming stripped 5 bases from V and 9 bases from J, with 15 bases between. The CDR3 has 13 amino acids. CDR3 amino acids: CASRRTKTFEQFF. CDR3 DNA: TGTGCCAGCAGGCGGACCAAAACCTTTGAGCAGTTCTTC.

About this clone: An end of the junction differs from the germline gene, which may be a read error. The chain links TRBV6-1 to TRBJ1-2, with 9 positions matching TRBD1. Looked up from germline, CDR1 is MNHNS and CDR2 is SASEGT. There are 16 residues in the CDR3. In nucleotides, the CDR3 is TGTGCCAGCAGGGAAGCCGGGACAGGGCCCAACTATGGCTACACCTTC. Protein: CASREAGTGPNYGYTF.